This record concerns one T cell receptor beta chain sequence. Its antigen is unidentified. This sample was taken from a study of T cell responses to AZD1222 COVID-19 vaccine. Study as a whole: It was second doses at about 4 or about 12 weeks that were pooled.

Assay: immunoSEQ multiplex PCR; the TCRdb copy retains only in-frame clones and omits some. Of about 130,000 clones detected, 80% to 90% appear once; the ten largest clones hold approximately 1.5%. Per germline, CDR1 MNHNS and CDR2 SASEGT. The CDR3 sequence is 14 residues long. Trimming took 1 base from V and 7 from J, leaving 14 bases between them. Study findings and constraints: Close to half of spike-specific TCRs reportedly recognize unmutated variant regions. Vaccine-associated CD4 TCRs ranged over spike, dominating at 160-218 and 743-854.

The genes are TRBV6-1 and TRBJ2-7; D is tentatively TRBD1 or TRBD2 (5 bases each). The sequence came from an adult in good health. The input for sequencing was peripheral blood, taken on day 0 of AZD1222 vaccination. CDR3: CASSEVWRPGEQYF. DNA of the CDR3: TGTGCCAGCAGTGAAGTTTGGAGGCCAGGGGAGCAGTACTTC.